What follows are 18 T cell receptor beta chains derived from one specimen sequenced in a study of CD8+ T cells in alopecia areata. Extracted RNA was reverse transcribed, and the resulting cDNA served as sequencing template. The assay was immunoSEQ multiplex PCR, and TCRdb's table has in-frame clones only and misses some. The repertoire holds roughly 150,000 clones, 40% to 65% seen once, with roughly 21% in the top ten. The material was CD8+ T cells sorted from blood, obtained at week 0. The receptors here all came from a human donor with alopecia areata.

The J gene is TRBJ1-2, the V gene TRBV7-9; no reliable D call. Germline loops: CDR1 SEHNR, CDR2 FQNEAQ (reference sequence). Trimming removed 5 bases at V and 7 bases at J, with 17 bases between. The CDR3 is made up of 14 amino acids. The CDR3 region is CASSGMGAVSGYTF. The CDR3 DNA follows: TGTGCCAGCAGCGGCATGGGCGCGGTGTCTGGCTACACCTTC.

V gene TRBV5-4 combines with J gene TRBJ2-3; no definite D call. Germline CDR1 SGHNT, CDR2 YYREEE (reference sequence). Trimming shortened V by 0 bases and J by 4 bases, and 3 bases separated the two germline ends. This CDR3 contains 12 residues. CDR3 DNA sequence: TGTGCCAGCAGCTTGGGTGCAGATACGCAGTATTTT. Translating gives CASSLGADTQYF.

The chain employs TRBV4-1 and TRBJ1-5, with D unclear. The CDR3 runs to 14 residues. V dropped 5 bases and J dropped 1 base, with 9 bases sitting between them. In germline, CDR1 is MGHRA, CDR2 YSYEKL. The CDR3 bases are TGCGCCAGCAGCTATACAGAGAGCAATCAGCCCCAGCATTTT. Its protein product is CASSYTESNQPQHF.

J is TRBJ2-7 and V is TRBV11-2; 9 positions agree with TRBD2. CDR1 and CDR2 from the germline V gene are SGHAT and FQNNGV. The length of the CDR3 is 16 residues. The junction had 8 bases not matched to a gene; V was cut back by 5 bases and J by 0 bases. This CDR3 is CASSPVAGVSSYEQYF. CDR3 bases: TGTGCCAGCAGCCCCGTAGCGGGGGTGAGCTCCTACGAGCAGTACTTC. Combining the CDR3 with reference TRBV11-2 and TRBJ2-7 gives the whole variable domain EAGVAQSPRYKIIEKRQSVAFWCNPISGHATLYWYQQILGQGPKLLIQFQNNGVVDDSQLPKDRFSAERLKGVDSTLKIQPAKLEDSAVYLCASSPVAGVSSYEQYFGPGTRLTVT.

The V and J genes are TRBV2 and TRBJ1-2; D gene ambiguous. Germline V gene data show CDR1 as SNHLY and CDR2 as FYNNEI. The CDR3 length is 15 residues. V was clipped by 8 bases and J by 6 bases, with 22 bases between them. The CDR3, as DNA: TGTGCCAGCGACGTCTATAACAGTCGAACAGATGGCTACACCTTC. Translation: CASDVYNSRTDGYTF.

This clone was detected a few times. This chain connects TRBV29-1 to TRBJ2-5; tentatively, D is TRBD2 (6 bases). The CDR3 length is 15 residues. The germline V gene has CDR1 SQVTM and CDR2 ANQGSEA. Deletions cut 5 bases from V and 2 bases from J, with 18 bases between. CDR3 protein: CSVPGVGSLQETQYF. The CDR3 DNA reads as TGCAGCGTTCCGGGGGTGGGTAGTTTACAAGAGACCCAGTACTTC. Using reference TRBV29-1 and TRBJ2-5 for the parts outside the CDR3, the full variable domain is SAVISQKPSRDICQRGTSLTIQCQVDSQVTMMFWYRQQPGQSLTLIATANQGSEATYESGFVIDKFPISRPNLTFSTLTVSNMSPEDSSIYLCSVPGVGSLQETQYFGPGTRLLVL.

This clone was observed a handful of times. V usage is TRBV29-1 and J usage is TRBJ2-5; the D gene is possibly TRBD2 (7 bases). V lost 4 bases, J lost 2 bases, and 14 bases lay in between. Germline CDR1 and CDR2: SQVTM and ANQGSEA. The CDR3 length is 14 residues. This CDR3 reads CSVGRRGGQETQYF. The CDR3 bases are TGCAGCGTTGGTCGTAGGGGGGGACAAGAGACCCAGTACTTC.

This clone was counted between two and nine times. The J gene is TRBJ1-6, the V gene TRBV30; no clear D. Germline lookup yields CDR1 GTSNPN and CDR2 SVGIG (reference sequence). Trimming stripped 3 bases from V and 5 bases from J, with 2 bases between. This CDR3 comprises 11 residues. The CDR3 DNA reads TGTGCCTGGAGGGATAATTCACCCCTCCACTTT. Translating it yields CAWRDNSPLHF.

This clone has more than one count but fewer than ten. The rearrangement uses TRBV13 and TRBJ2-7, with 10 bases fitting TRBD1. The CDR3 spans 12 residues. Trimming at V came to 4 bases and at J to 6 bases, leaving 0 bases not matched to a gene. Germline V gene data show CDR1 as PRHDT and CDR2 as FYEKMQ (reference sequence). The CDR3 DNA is TGTGCCAGCAGCTGGGACAGGGGCGAGCAGTACTTC. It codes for CASSWDRGEQYF.

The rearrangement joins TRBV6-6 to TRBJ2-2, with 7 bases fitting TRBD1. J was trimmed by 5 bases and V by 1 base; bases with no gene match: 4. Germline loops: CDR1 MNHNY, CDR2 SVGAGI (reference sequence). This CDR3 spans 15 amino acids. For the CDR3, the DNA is TGTGCCAGCAGTTACTTGACAGGGAGTACCGGGGAGCTGTTTTTT. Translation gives CASSYLTGSTGELFF.

The CDR3 here is CASSPGTGANYGYTF. The CDR3, as DNA: TGTGCCAGCAGCCCCGGGACGGGCGCTAACTATGGCTACACCTTC. The V and J genes are TRBV7-2 and TRBJ1-2; tentatively, D is TRBD1 (5 bases). The CDR3 sequence is 15 residues long. V was pared by 5 bases and J by 0 bases, with 13 bases between. CDR1 is SGHTA and CDR2 is FQGNSA in the germline V gene.

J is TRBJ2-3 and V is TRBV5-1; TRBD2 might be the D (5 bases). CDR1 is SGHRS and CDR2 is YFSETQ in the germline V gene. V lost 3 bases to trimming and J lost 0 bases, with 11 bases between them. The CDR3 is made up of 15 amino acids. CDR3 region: CASSSGGSSTDTQYF. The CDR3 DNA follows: TGCGCCAGCAGCTCAGGCGGGTCTAGCACAGATACGCAGTATTTT.

CDR3 sequence reads: CASSPVFTEAFF. DNA of the CDR3: TGTGCCAGCAGCCCAGTTTTCACTGAAGCTTTCTTT. The gene calls are TRBV16 and TRBJ1-1; D remains unclear. V was shortened by 4 bases and J by 4 bases, with 7 bases between the two germline ends. The CDR3 length is 12 residues. Germline-derived CDR1 and CDR2 are KGHSY and FQNENV.

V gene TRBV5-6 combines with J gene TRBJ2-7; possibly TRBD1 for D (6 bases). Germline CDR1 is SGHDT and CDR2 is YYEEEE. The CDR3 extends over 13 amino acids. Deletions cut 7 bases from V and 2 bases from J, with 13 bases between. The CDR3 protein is CASARDTTYEQYF. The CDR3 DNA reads TGTGCCAGCGCACGGGACACCACCTACGAGCAGTACTTC.

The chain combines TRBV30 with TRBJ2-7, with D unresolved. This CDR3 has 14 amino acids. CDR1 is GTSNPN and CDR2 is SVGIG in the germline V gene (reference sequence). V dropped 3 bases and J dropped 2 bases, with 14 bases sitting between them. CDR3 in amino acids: CAWRADGAPYEQYF. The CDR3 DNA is TGTGCCTGGAGAGCCGACGGAGCACCCTACGAGCAGTACTTC.

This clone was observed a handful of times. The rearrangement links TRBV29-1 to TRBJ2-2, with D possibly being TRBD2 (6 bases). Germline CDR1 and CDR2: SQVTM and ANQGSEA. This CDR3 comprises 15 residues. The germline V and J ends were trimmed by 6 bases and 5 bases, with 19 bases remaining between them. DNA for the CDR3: TGCAGCGTGATACTAGCCGAGATGCATACCGGGGAGCTGTTTTTT. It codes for CSVILAEMHTGELFF.

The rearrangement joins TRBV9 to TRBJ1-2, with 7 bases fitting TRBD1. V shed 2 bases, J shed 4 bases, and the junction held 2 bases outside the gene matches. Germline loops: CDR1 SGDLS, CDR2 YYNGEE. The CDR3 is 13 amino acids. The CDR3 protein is CASSVGTAYGYTF. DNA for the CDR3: TGTGCCAGCAGCGTTGGGACAGCCTATGGCTACACCTTC.

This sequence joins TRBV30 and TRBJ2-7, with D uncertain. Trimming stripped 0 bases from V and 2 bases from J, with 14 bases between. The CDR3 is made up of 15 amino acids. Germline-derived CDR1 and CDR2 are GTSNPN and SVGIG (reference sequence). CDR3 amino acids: CAWSVHGSKAYEQYF. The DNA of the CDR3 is TGTGCCTGGAGTGTACATGGCTCTAAGGCCTACGAGCAGTACTTC.